This TCR beta chain was sequenced for a study of T cells in Graves' hyperthyroidism and ophthalmopathy. Study summary: At initial diagnosis, before any treatment had begun, peripheral blood was obtained.

This clonotype was counted many times. Germline V gene lookup returns CDR1 SGHTA and CDR2 FQGNSA. This CDR3 has 13 residues. Trimming removed 5 bases at V and 5 bases at J, with 11 bases between. It was RNA transcripts that yielded the amplified TCR beta CDR3 regions. HTBI primers were employed in a first-round RT-PCR of the TCR CDR3. TCRdb re-derived calls from the multiplex PCR reads in MiXCR, one entry per CDR3 protein. This sample has roughly 400,000 distinct CDR3 sequences; roughly 25% occur once, and the top ten carry roughly 70%. The definition of stable Graves' hyperthyroidism was no ophthalmopathy progression within 18 months. Patients aged 18 to 65 with hyperthyroidism were newly diagnosed, with duration under 2 months. Clinical symptoms, serum thyroxine and TRAb, thyroid ultrasound and orbital computed tomography together formed the diagnostic basis.

The genes are TRBV7-2 and TRBJ2-3, with unresolved D. The clonotype was recovered from a man aged 50 or older with Graves' hyperthyroidism. Sequenced material: blood. CDR3: CASSPLSGDTQYF. In DNA form, the CDR3 reads TGTGCCAGCAGCCCCCTTAGTGGAGATACGCAGTATTTT.